This TCR beta chain was documented in a study of blood T cell repertoires in COVID-19. Study overall: Italy, Spain and the United States were the sources of the convalescent and acute COVID-19 samples. In each case, the material was cDNA or gDNA derived from T cells, B-cell-depleted T cells, or PBMCs.

Seattle participants joined during active infection and were tracked over time. Method: immunoSEQ multiplex PCR; TCRdb's copy keeps in-frame clones and lacks some. The data hold some 240,000 clones, with about 90% observed a single time. This CDR3 spans 20 amino acids. V dropped 0 bases and J dropped 7; count of bases not matched to a gene: 20. Germline CDR1 LGHNT, CDR2 FRNRAP. Input material: peripheral blood. J is TRBJ2-2 and V is TRBV12-5; the match to TRBD2 covers 7 bases. The source of this sequence is a woman between 65 and 79 years old with COVID-19, enrolled during active disease. The CDR3 nucleotides are TGTGCTAGTGGTTTGGTACCTCCCGGTTTTTTATCGGGAGGAAGCGGGGAGCTGTTTTTT. The encoded protein is CASGLVPPGFLSGGSGELFF. Full variable domain (rest looked up from reference TRBV12-5 and TRBJ2-2): DARVTQTPRHKVTEMGQEVTMRCQPILGHNTVFWYRQTMMQGLELLAYFRNRAPLDDSGMPKDRFSAEMPDATLATLKIQPSEPRDSAVYFCASGLVPPGFLSGGSGELFFGEGSRLTVL.